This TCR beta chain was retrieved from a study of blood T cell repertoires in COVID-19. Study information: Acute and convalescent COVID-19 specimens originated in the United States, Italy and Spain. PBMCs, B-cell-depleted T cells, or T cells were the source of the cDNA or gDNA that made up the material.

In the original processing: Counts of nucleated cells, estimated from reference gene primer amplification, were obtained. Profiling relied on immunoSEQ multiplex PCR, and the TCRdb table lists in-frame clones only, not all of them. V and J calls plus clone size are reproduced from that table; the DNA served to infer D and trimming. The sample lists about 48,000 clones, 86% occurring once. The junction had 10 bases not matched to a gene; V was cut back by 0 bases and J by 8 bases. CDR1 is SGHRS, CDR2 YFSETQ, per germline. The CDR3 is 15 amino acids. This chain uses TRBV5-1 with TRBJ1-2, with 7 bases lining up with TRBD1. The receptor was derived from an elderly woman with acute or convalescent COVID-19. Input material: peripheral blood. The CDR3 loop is CASSLDRGEVYGYTF. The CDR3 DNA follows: TGCGCCAGCAGCTTGGACAGGGGAGAGGTCTACGGCTACACCTTC.